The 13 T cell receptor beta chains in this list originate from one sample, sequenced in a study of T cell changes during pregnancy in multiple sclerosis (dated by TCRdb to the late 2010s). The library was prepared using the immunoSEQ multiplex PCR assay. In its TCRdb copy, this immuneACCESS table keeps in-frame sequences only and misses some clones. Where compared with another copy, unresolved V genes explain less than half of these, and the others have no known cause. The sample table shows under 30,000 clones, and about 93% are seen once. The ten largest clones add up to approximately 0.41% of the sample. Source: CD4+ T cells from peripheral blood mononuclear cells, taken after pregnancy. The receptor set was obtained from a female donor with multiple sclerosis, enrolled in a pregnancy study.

CDR3 nucleotides: TGTGCCACCAGCAGAGAGGGTCAGGGGGACAATCAGCCCCAGCATTTT. Its protein product is CATSREGQGDNQPQHF. The V call is TRBV15, the J call TRBJ1-5; 7 bases map to TRBD1. CDR1 LNHNV and CDR2 YYDKDF come from the germline V gene (reference sequence). The junction had 5 bases not matched to a gene; V was cut back by 0 bases and J by 3 bases. This CDR3 contains 16 residues.

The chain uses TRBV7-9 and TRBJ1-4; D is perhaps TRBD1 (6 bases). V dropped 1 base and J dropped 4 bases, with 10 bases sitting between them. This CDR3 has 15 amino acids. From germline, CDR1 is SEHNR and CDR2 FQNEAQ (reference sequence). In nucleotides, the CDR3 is TGTGCCAGCAGCTTAGGGACAGCTTATAATGAAAAACTGTTTTTT. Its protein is CASSLGTAYNEKLFF.

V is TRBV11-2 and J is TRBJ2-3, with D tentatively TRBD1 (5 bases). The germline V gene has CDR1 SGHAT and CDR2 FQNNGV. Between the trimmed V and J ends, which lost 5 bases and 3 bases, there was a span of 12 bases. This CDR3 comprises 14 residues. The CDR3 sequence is CASSQDRTTDTQYF. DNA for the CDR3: TGTGCCAGCAGCCAGGACCGGACAACAGATACGCAGTATTTT.

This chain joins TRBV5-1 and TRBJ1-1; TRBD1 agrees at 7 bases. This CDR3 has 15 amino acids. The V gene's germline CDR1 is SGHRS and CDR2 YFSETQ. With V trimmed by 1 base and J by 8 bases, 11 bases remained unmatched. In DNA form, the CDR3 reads TGCGCCAGCAGCTTGAACAGGGGCCTCGTGGGGGAAGCTTTCTTT. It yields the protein CASSLNRGLVGEAFF.

CDR3 DNA: TGCAGCGGGGGCGGGATCGAGGAAGGCTACACCTTC. Translation: CSGGGIEEGYTF. The chain combines TRBV29-1 with TRBJ1-2; a weak D match, TRBD1 (5 bases). Germline lookup yields CDR1 SQVTM and CDR2 ANQGSEA. CDR3 length: 12 amino acids. Trimming pared 7 bases from V and 8 bases from J, leaving 17 bases between.

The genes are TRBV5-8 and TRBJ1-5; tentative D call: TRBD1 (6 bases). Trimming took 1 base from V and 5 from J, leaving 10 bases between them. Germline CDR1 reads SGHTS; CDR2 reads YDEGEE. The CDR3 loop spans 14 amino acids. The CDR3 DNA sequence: TGTGCCAGCAGCTTGCCGGGGGGGCATCAGCCCCAGCATTTT. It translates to CASSLPGGHQPQHF.

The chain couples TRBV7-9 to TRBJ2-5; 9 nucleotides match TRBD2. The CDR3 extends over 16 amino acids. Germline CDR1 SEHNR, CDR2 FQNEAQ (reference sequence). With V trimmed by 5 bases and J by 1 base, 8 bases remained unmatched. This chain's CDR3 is CASSEYSGGPQETQYF. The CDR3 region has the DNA TGTGCCAGCAGCGAATATAGCGGGGGCCCCCAAGAGACCCAGTACTTC.

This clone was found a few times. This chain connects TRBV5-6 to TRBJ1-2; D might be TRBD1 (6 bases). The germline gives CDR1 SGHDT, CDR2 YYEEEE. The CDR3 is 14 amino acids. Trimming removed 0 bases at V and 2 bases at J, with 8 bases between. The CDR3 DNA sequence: TGTGCCAGCAGCTTGGTCCAGGGGAACTATGGCTACACCTTC. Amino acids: CASSLVQGNYGYTF.

The CDR3 protein is CASSRQGRETETQYF. The CDR3 region has the DNA TGTGCCAGCAGCCGACAGGGGAGGGAAACAGAGACCCAGTACTTC. The chain recombines TRBV9 with TRBJ2-5; D is possibly TRBD1 (8 bases). Germline V gives CDR1 SGDLS, CDR2 YYNGEE. The CDR3 has 15 amino acids. The V end lost 4 bases, the J end lost 4 bases, and 17 bases lay between the germline ends.

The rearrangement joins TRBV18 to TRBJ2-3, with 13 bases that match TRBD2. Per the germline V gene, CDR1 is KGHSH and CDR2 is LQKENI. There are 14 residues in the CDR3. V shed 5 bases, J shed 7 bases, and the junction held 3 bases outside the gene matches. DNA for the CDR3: TGTGCCAGCTCAATGGGACTAGCGGGGAATACGCAGTATTTT. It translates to CASSMGLAGNTQYF.

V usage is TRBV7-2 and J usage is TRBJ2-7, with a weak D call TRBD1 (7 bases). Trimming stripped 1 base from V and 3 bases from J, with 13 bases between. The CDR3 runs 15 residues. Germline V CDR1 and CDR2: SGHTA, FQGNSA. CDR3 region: CASSLEARGVYEQYF. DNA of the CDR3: TGTGCCAGCAGCTTAGAGGCCAGGGGGGTCTACGAGCAGTACTTC.

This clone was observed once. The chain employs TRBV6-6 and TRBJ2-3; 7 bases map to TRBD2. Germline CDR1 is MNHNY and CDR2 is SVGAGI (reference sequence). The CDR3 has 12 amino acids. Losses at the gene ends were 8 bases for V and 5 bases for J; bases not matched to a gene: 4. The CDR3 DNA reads TGTGCCAGCTCTGGGAGGGGAGATACGCAGTATTTT. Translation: CASSGRGDTQYF.

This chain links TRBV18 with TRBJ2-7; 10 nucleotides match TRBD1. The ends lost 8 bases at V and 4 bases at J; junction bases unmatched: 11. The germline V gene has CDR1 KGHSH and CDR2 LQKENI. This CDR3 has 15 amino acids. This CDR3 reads CASRSKGQGDYEQYF. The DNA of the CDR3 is TGTGCCAGCCGAAGTAAAGGACAGGGGGATTACGAGCAGTACTTC. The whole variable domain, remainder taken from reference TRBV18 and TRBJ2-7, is NAGVMQNPRHLVRRRGQEARLRCSPMKGHSHVYWYRQLPEEGLKFMVYLQKENIIDESGMPKERFSAEFPKEGPSILRIQQVVRGDSAAYFCASRSKGQGDYEQYFGPGTRLTVT.